This TCR beta chain emerged from a study of blood T cell repertoires in COVID-19. The CDR3 covers 15 residues. CDR1 and CDR2 (germline): KGHSH, LQKENI. Between the trimmed V and J ends, which lost 3 bases and 3 bases, there was a span of 12 bases. Libraries were prepared by immunoSEQ multiplex PCR; TCRdb keeps only in-frame clonotypes and omits some of them. The repertoire consists of over 130,000 clones, with over 60% occurring once and the leading ten covering about 15%. The sequenced sample was peripheral blood. The V call is TRBV18, the J call TRBJ2-1, with D possibly being TRBD1 (6 bases). This receptor was taken from a man aged 50-60 years with acute or convalescent COVID-19. The CDR3 loop is CASSPTGFGYNEQFF. DNA of the CDR3: TGTGCCAGCTCACCTACAGGGTTCGGCTACAATGAGCAGTTCTTC.